Shown below are 6 T cell receptor beta chains from a single sample sequenced in a study of identical twins. TCRdb redid the calling of the 5' RACE reads with MiXCR, one entry per CDR3 protein. The repertoire holds approximately 680,000 distinct CDR3 sequences, with about 7.6% as singletons. These data also formed part of another study, on yellow fever vaccine responses in identical twins.

Sequenced material: PBMCs. The receptors shown here come from a woman aged 18-30 years in good health.

This clonotype came up a few times. The V gene is TRBV6-5, the J gene TRBJ2-1; 10 positions match TRBD1. From germline, CDR1 is MNHEY and CDR2 SVGAGI. There are 16 residues in the CDR3. J gave up 5 bases and V 4 bases, and 8 bases lay outside the gene matches. CDR3 bases: TGTGCCAGCAGTTCATTGACAGGGGGCGCAAACAATGAGCAGTTCTTC. This encodes CASSSLTGGANNEQFF.

This rearrangement joins TRBV7-3 to TRBJ2-3, with TRBD2 matching over 10 bases. V was pared by 5 bases and J by 5 bases, with 10 bases of the junction left unmatched. The CDR3 is 16 residues long. CDR1 and CDR2 (germline): SGHTA, FQGTGA. The CDR3, as DNA: TGTGCCAGCAGCCCCGCGAATAGACTAGCGGGAGATACGCAGTATTTT. Its translation: CASSPANRLAGDTQYF.

The chain combines TRBV5-1 with TRBJ1-1; D ambiguous. The germline V gene encodes CDR1 SGHRS and CDR2 YFSETQ. Trimming cost V 4 bases and J 0 bases, with 16 bases left between them. The CDR3 is made up of 16 amino acids. CDR3 nucleotides: TGCGCCAGCAGCACCGGAGTCGCGACCATGAACACTGAAGCTTTCTTT. This sequence encodes CASSTGVATMNTEAFF.

The chain carries TRBV10-3 and TRBJ2-2; D unresolved. This CDR3 has 13 residues. Germline lookup yields CDR1 ENHRY and CDR2 SYGVKD. Trimming removed 7 bases at V and 4 bases at J, with 10 bases between. The CDR3 DNA reads as TGTGCCATCATGAGTAGAGGCACCGGGGAGCTGTTTTTT. This translates into CAIMSRGTGELFF.

This clonotype has only a few counts. The CDR3 region is CASSIGNSGANVLTF. The CDR3, as DNA: TGTGCCAGTAGTATCGGCAACTCTGGGGCCAACGTCCTGACTTTC. The chain has TRBV19 and TRBJ2-6, with unresolved D. The germline gives CDR1 LNHDA, CDR2 SQIVND (reference sequence). Trimming removed 3 bases from V and 0 bases from J, with 6 bases in between. There are 15 residues in the CDR3. The whole variable domain, filled in from reference TRBV19 and TRBJ2-6, reads DGGITQSPKYLFRKEGQNVTLSCEQNLNHDAMYWYRQDPGQGLRLIYYSQIVNDFQKGDIAEGYSVSREKKESFPLTVTSAQKNPTAFYLCASSIGNSGANVLTFGAGSRLTVL.

J is TRBJ2-1 and V is TRBV6-4; 11 bases agree with TRBD1. V lost 4 bases to trimming and J lost 8 bases; unmatched junction nucleotides: 7. This CDR3 region has 15 residues. Germline V CDR1 and CDR2: MRHNA, SNTAGT. In nucleotides, the CDR3 is TGTGCCAGCAGTGCCACCGGGACAGGGGGGGATGAGCAGTTCTTC. This gives the protein CASSATGTGGDEQFF.